This T cell receptor beta chain originates from a study of CD8 T cells in ankylosing spondylitis. Study results and caveats: Ankylosing spondylitis blood appeared to carry a characteristic TCR beta motif of roughly 8 highly homologous variants.

This clonotype was counted ten times or more. Antigen specificity is unknown. CDR3 length: 15 residues. The germline V gene has CDR1 SGHRS and CDR2 YFSETQ. V dropped 3 bases and J dropped 0 bases, with 10 bases sitting between them. Molecular-barcoded quantitative 5'-RACE produced these TCR beta libraries. A single record per CDR3 protein comes from TCRdb applying MiXCR to the 5' RACE reads. This table holds about 160,000 distinct CDR3 sequences, 15% to 20% found once. The receptor comes from a male donor with ankylosing spondylitis or in good health (not recorded which). V and J are TRBV5-1 and TRBJ1-5; unclear D gene. Material for sequencing was blood, either unsorted or a sorted T cell fraction (not recorded which). CDR3 protein: CASSWGPSSNQPQHF. CDR3 DNA sequence: TGCGCCAGCAGCTGGGGTCCTAGTAGCAATCAGCCCCAGCATTTT.